These 20 T cell receptor beta chains were all obtained from the same sample, sequenced in a study of cytomegalovirus exposure and HLA in healthy donors. Use of 60 Vbeta and 13 Jbeta primers characterized the PCR. Here immunoSEQ multiplex PCR was the method, and the copy in TCRdb shows in-frame clones only, minus some. Of approximately 160,000 clones listed, 82% are singletons. Sequencing was done on a sample of PBMCs. Every receptor here comes from a girl aged 10-17 years in good health and CMV-seropositive.

The chain combines TRBV7-3 with TRBJ2-2; 13 bases fit TRBD2. V shed 5 bases, J shed 1 base, and the junction held 7 bases outside the gene matches. Germline V lookup: CDR1 SGHTA, CDR2 FQGTGA. The CDR3 extends over 18 amino acids. The CDR3 bases are TGTGCCAGCAGCCCGGGACTAGCGGGACCCCAGAACACCGGGGAGCTGTTTTTT. Protein product: CASSPGLAGPQNTGELFF.

With respect to this clone: Other DNA sequences in the same sample also yield this CDR3. The V gene is TRBV9, the J gene TRBJ2-2; 11 bases align to TRBD2. CDR1 and CDR2 from the germline V gene are SGDLS and YYNGEE. The CDR3 spans 21 residues. After removal of 0 bases from V and 2 bases from J, the junction contained 15 bases not matched to a gene. The CDR3 DNA reads TGTGCCAGCAGCGTAGCTCACAATCGTCTAGCGGGAGGTAAAAACACCGGGGAGCTGTTTTTT. Protein: CASSVAHNRLAGGKNTGELFF.

V and J are TRBV10-3 and TRBJ2-3; 8 positions match TRBD2. This CDR3 region has 14 residues. The V segment lost 4 bases and the J segment 2 bases; nucleotides outside the gene matches: 2. Germline CDR1 and CDR2: ENHRY and SYGVKD. In DNA, the CDR3 is TGTGCCATCAGTGTCGGGGGGGACACAGATACGCAGTATTTT. Translation: CAISVGGDTDTQYF.

The rearrangement uses TRBV19 and TRBJ1-5; D gene unclear. Trimming left V 2 bases short and J 7 bases short, with 12 bases between. The CDR3 is made up of 14 amino acids. The germline gives CDR1 LNHDA, CDR2 SQIVND (reference sequence). CDR3 coding DNA: TGTGCCAGTAGTATAAGAGGAGCGGGGCAGCCCCAGCATTTT. Its translation: CASSIRGAGQPQHF. Full variable domain (missing parts from reference TRBV19 and TRBJ1-5): DGGITQSPKYLFRKEGQNVTLSCEQNLNHDAMYWYRQDPGQGLRLIYYSQIVNDFQKGDIAEGYSVSREKKESFPLTVTSAQKNPTAFYLCASSIRGAGQPQHFGDGTRLSIL.

The genes are TRBV10-1 and TRBJ2-7; the match to TRBD2 covers 11 bases. Germline V gene data show CDR1 as WNHNN and CDR2 as SYGVQD (reference sequence). The junction had 4 bases not matched to a gene; V was cut back by 4 bases and J by 5 bases. The CDR3 totals 14 residues. Written as DNA, the CDR3 is TGCGCCAGCAGTGGACTAGCGGGACTCCACGAGCAGTACTTC. Amino acids: CASSGLAGLHEQYF.

The V and J genes are TRBV6-1 and TRBJ2-6, with D maybe TRBD1 (6 bases). CDR3 length equals 15 residues. CDR1 is MNHNS and CDR2 is SASEGT in the germline V gene. Trimming pared 4 bases from V and 4 bases from J, leaving 11 bases between. The CDR3 DNA sequence: TGTGCCAGCAGTGGCCAGGGGTGGGGGGCCAACGTCCTGACTTTC. Protein product: CASSGQGWGANVLTF.

The J gene is TRBJ2-3, the V gene TRBV9, with D hard to call. The CDR3 runs 13 residues. V shed 4 bases and J shed 5 bases, with 11 bases lying between them. Germline CDR1 SGDLS, CDR2 YYNGEE. The CDR3, as DNA: TGTGCCAGCAGCCCCCTTAGAAGAGATACGCAGTATTTT. Protein: CASSPLRRDTQYF.

The V call is TRBV7-2, the J call TRBJ2-3; no definite D call. Germline V gene lookup returns CDR1 SGHTA and CDR2 FQGNSA. V was clipped by 1 base and J by 8 bases, with 4 bases between them. The CDR3 runs to 11 residues. This CDR3 is CASSLVGTQYF. In DNA form, the CDR3 reads TGTGCCAGCAGCTTAGTCGGTACGCAGTATTTT.

The chain joins TRBV29-1 to TRBJ1-4, with D uncertain. V lost 4 bases to trimming and J lost 4 bases, with 10 bases between them. CDR1 and CDR2 (germline): SQVTM, ANQGSEA. This CDR3 is 13 amino acids long. The CDR3, as DNA: TGCAGCGTTGTTACAGATTTTAATGAAAAACTGTTTTTT. Translated: CSVVTDFNEKLFF.

This chain links TRBV6-4 with TRBJ1-1; weak D call: TRBD1 (6 bases). V lost 6 bases to trimming and J lost 0 bases, with 14 bases between them. Germline V CDR1 and CDR2: MRHNA, SNTAGT. There are 15 residues in the CDR3. For the CDR3, the DNA is TGTGCCAGCAGACTCCGGGACACCTTGAACACTGAAGCTTTCTTT. Translated, it gives CASRLRDTLNTEAFF.

A single count supports this clone. V gene TRBV10-3 combines with J gene TRBJ2-7; a weak D match, TRBD2 (6 bases). CDR3 length: 12 residues. Germline V gene lookup returns CDR1 ENHRY and CDR2 SYGVKD. Deletions cut 0 bases from V and 7 bases from J, with 7 bases between. Here the CDR3 DNA reads TGTGCCATCAGTGAGTCGGCGGGAGAGCAGTACTTC. Translated: CAISESAGEQYF.

CDR3 in DNA: TGTGCCAGCAGCGTAAAAAGCGGGGGGGCCGGTAATGAGCAGTTCTTC. Its translation is CASSVKSGGAGNEQFF. The rearrangement links TRBV9 to TRBJ2-1, with 10 bases that match TRBD2. The V gene's germline CDR1 is SGDLS and CDR2 YYNGEE. J lost 7 bases, V lost 1 base, and 8 bases had no gene match. The CDR3 length is 16 residues. Using reference TRBV9 and TRBJ2-1 for the parts outside the CDR3, the full variable domain is DSGVTQTPKHLITATGQRVTLRCSPRSGDLSVYWYQQSLDQGLQFLIQYYNGEERAKGNILERFSAQQFPDLHSELNLSSLELGDSALYFCASSVKSGGAGNEQFFGPGTRLTVL.

The V and J genes are TRBV4-3 and TRBJ1-1; D uncertain. Germline values: CDR1 LGHNA, CDR2 YSLEER. The CDR3 length is 13 residues. The ends were cut back, 0 bases at V and 2 bases at J, with 4 bases in the middle. CDR3 sequence: CASSQEANTEAFF. DNA of the CDR3: TGCGCCAGCAGCCAAGAGGCCAACACTGAAGCTTTCTTT.

This clone was recorded a few times. CDR3 bases: TGTGCCATCAGTGAGGACAGGGGTTCCTACGAGCAGTACTTC. Protein product: CAISEDRGSYEQYF. The chain has TRBV10-3 and TRBJ2-7; 8 positions agree with TRBD1. There are 14 residues in the CDR3. V lost 2 bases, J lost 1 base, and 1 base stayed unmatched. Germline assignment: CDR1 ENHRY and CDR2 SYGVKD.

The V call is TRBV6-5, the J call TRBJ2-7, with 8 bases lining up with TRBD2. Germline lookup yields CDR1 MNHEY and CDR2 SVGAGI. The junction had 8 bases not matched to a gene; V was cut back by 2 bases and J by 5 bases. The CDR3 runs to 15 residues. The CDR3, as DNA: TGTGCCAGCAGTTACCCGGGGGGGCGCGGAAACGAGCAGTACTTC. It encodes CASSYPGGRGNEQYF.

The chain is built from TRBV5-6 and TRBJ1-1, with D perhaps TRBD1 (6 bases). The V gene lost 7 bases and the J gene lost 4 bases, with 14 bases spanning the gap. Germline V gene sequence: CDR1 SGHDT, CDR2 YYEEEE. The CDR3 extends over 13 amino acids. The CDR3 DNA reads TGTGCCAGCCTTTTGGGCAGGGGCACTGAAGCTTTCTTT. This encodes CASLLGRGTEAFF. Full variable domain (remainder filled in from reference TRBV5-6 and TRBJ1-1): DAGVTQSPTHLIKTRGQQVTLRCSPKSGHDTVSWYQQALGQGPQFIFQYYEEEERQRGNFPDRFSGHQFPNYSSELNVNALLLGDSALYLCASLLGRGTEAFFGQGTRLTVV.

The chain employs TRBV7-8 and TRBJ1-2; tentative D call: TRBD1 (6 bases). Germline values: CDR1 SGHVS, CDR2 FQNEAQ. This CDR3 comprises 12 residues. V was cut by 4 bases and J by 4 bases, with 7 bases left in between. The CDR3 sequence: CASSSTGYGYTF. In nucleotides, the CDR3 is TGTGCCAGCAGCTCGACAGGCTATGGCTACACCTTC. Together with reference TRBV7-8 and TRBJ1-2, the CDR3 gives the full variable domain: GAGVSQSPRYKVAKRGQDVALRCDPISGHVSLFWYQQALGQGPEFLTYFQNEAQLDKSGLPSDRFFAERPEGSVSTLKIQRTQQEDSAVYLCASSSTGYGYTFGSGTRLTVV.

In its sample, this clone was seen a few times. CDR3: CASSLTGASSGANVLTF. CDR3 in DNA: TGTGCCAGCAGTCTGACAGGGGCGAGCTCTGGGGCCAACGTCCTGACTTTC. The J gene is TRBJ2-6, the V gene TRBV5-5; 8 nucleotides line up with TRBD1. CDR3 size: 17 residues. Germline values: CDR1 SGHKS, CDR2 YYEKEE (reference sequence). The V gene end was trimmed by 5 bases and the J gene end by 0 bases; junction bases not matched to a gene: 7.

V and J are TRBV25-1 and TRBJ1-2; 9 bases match TRBD1. CDR1 and CDR2 (germline): MGHDK, SYGVNS. The CDR3 consists of 16 residues. After removal of 6 bases from V and 6 bases from J, the junction contained 14 bases not matched to a gene. This CDR3 reads CASSEGGQGSLDGYTF. DNA of the CDR3: TGTGCCAGCAGCGAGGGAGGACAGGGGAGTTTAGATGGCTACACCTTC.

The V and J genes are TRBV7-9 and TRBJ1-1; maybe TRBD1 (5 bases). Germline values: CDR1 SEHNR, CDR2 FQNEAQ (reference sequence). Deletions cut 3 bases from V and 5 bases from J, with 13 bases between. The length of the CDR3 is 14 residues. The CDR3 DNA follows: TGTGCCAGCAGCTTGGCCCCAGGGCAGACTGAAGCTTTCTTT. The encoded protein is CASSLAPGQTEAFF.